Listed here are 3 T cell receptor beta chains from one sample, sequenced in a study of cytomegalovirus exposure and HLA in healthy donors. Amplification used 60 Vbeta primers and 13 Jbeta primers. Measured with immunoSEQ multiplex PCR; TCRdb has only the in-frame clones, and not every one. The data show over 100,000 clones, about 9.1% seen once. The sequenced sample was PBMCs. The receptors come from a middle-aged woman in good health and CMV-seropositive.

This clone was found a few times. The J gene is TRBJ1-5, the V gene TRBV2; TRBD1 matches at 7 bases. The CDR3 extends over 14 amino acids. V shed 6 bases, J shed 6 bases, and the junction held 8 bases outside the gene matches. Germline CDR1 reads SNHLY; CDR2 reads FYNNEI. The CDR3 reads CASSLGQRSQPQHF. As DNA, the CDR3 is TGTGCCAGCAGCCTGGGACAGAGATCTCAGCCCCAGCATTTT.

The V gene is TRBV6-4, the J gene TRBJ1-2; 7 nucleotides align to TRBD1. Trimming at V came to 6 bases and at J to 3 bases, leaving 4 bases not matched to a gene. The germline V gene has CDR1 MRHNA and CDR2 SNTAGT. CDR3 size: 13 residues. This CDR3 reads CASRAGGDYGYTF. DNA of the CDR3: TGTGCCAGCAGAGCAGGGGGTGACTATGGCTACACCTTC.

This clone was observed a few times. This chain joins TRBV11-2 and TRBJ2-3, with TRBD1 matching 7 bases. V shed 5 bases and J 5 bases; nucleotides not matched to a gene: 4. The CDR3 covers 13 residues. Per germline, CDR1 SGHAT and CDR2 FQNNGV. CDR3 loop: CASSPRTGDTQYF. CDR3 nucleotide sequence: TGTGCCAGCAGCCCAAGGACAGGAGATACGCAGTATTTT.